This T cell receptor beta chain came from a study of T cell repertoires in cytomegalovirus infection. Findings and limits, study-wide: In two of eight donors, the top clonotype was HLA-C-restricted CMV-specific. Identification of carriers of CMV plus the relevant HLA was performed using cumulative public TCR beta family frequency.

There are many counts of this clonotype. Its antigen is unknown. TCRdb re-analysed the reads in MiXCR, keeping a single row per CDR3 protein. The sample lists fewer than 350,000 distinct CDR3 sequences; around a tenth were seen once. This TCR derives from a human donor in good health (CMV status not recorded). Some clones in this sample may be carry-over from other donors' samples. The specimen sequenced was PBMCs.

CDR3 nucleotide sequence: TGTGCCAGCAGCTTAGTCATTGGCTTTAAGGAAAATTCACCCCTCCACTTT. Translation gives CASSLVIGFKENSPLHF. The chain is built from TRBV7-8 and TRBJ1-6; D is ambiguous. The CDR3 runs to 17 residues. CDR1 and CDR2 (germline): SGHVS, FQNEAQ. V was clipped by 1 base and J by 7 bases, with 17 bases between them.